What follows describes a single TCR beta chain. This CDR3 spans 14 amino acids. Germline V CDR1 and CDR2: MGHDK, SYGVNS. V gave up 6 bases and J gave up 1 base; unmatched junction bases: 3. The assay was immunoSEQ multiplex PCR, and TCRdb's table has in-frame clones only and misses some. The sample lists about 32,000 clones; around 90% were seen once. The data were obtained in a study of T cells after posttransplantation cyclophosphamide. The clonotype was recovered from a woman aged 40 to 49 with a blood cancer, CMV-positive, and with a related stem cell donor. Sequencing was performed on PBMCs. J is TRBJ1-5 and V is TRBV25-1, with 7 bases aligning to TRBD1. The DNA for the CDR3 is TGTGCCAGCAGGGAGACAGGGAGCAATCAGCCCCAGCATTTT. It translates to CASRETGSNQPQHF.